The source of this T cell receptor (beta chain) is a study of shared T cell receptors in the human thymus. Clones were sequenced by immunoSEQ multiplex PCR, and TCRdb holds only the in-frame ones, with some missing. There are approximately 660,000 clones in the sample; over 75% occur only once, and roughly 0.0097% lies in the top ten. Germline V lookup: CDR1 SGHRS, CDR2 YFSETQ. Losses at the gene ends were 4 bases for V and 2 bases for J; bases not matched to a gene: 6. The CDR3 loop spans 15 amino acids. These records were also assigned to another study, of human thymus T cells. That report adds: Among unrelated individuals, related research reported thymic repertoires that overlapped highly.

Material: thymocytes. This chain joins TRBV5-1 and TRBJ2-5, with TRBD1 matching 9 bases. This clonotype was sampled from a boy in the first two years of life with a congenital heart defect. The CDR3 DNA follows: TGCGCCAGCAGCGGGACAGGGTGGGGACAAGAGACCCAGTACTTC. This codes for CASSGTGWGQETQYF.